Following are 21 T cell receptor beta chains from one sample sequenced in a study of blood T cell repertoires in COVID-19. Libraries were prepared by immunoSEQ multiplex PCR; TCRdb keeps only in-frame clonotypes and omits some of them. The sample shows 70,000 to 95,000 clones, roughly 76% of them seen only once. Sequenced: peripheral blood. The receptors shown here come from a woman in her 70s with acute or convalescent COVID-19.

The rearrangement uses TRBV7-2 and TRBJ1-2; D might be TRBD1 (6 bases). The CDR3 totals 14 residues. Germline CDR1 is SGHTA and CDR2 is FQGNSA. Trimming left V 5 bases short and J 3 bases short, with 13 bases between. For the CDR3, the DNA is TGTGCCAGCAGCCTGCTGGACAGCGACTATGGCTACACCTTC. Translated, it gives CASSLLDSDYGYTF.

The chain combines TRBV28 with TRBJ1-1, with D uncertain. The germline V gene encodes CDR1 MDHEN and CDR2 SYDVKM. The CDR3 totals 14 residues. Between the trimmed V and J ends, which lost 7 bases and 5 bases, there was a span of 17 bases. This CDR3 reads CASTPVGRRTEAFF. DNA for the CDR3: TGTGCCAGCACCCCCGTAGGGCGGAGGACTGAAGCTTTCTTT. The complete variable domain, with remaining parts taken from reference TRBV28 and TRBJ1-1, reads DVKVTQSSRYLVKRTGEKVFLECVQDMDHENMFWYRQDPGLGLRLIYFSYDVKMKEKGDIPEGYSVSREKKERFSLILESASTNQTSMYLCASTPVGRRTEAFFGQGTRLTVV.

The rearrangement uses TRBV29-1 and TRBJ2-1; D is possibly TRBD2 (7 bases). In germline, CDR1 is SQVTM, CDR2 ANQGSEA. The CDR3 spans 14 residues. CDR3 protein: CTGGGGRSYNEQFF. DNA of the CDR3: TGCACGGGGGGAGGGGGAAGGTCCTACAATGAGCAGTTCTTC.

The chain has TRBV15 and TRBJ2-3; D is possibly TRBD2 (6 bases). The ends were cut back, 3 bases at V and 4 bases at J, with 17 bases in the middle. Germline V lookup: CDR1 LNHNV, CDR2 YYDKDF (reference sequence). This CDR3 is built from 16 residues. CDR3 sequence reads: CATSSLIADGADTQYF. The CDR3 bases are TGTGCCACCAGCAGCCTTATAGCGGATGGGGCAGATACGCAGTATTTT.

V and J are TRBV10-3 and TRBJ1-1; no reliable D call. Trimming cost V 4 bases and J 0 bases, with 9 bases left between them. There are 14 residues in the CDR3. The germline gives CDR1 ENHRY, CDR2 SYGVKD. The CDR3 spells CAISGSRLNTEAFF. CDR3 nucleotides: TGTGCCATCAGTGGTTCCAGGTTGAACACTGAAGCTTTCTTT.

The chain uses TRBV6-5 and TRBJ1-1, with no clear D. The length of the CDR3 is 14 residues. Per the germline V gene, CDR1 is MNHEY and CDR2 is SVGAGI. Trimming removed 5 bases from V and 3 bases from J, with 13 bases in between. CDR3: CASSPGDLHTEAFF. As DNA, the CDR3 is TGTGCCAGCAGTCCCGGGGATTTACACACTGAAGCTTTCTTT.

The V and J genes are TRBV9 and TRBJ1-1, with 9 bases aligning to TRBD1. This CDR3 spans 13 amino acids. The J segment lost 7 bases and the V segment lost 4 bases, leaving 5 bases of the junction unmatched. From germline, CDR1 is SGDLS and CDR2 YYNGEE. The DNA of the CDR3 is TGTGCCAGCAGCCGGGACAGGGCGATTGAAGCTTTCTTT. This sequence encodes CASSRDRAIEAFF. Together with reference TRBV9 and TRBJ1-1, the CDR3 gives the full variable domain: DSGVTQTPKHLITATGQRVTLRCSPRSGDLSVYWYQQSLDQGLQFLIQYYNGEERAKGNILERFSAQQFPDLHSELNLSSLELGDSALYFCASSRDRAIEAFFGQGTRLTVV.

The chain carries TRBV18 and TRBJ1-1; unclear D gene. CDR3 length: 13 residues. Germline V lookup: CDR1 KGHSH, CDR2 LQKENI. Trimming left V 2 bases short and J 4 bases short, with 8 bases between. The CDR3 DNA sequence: TGTGCCAGCTCACCAGAGAGAGGCACTGAAGCTTTCTTT. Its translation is CASSPERGTEAFF.

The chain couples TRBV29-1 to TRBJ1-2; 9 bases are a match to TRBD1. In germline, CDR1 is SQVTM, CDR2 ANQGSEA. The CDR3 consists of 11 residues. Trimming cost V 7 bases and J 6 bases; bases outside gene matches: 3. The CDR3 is CSGRTGDGYTF. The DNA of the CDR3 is TGCAGCGGCCGGACAGGGGATGGCTACACCTTC.

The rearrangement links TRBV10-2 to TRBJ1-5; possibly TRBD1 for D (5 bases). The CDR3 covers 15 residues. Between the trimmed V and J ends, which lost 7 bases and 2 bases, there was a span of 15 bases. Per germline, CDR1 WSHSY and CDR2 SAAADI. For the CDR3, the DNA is TGCGCCAGCAAGGATGGGGGGAACGGCAATCAGCCCCAGCATTTT. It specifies CASKDGGNGNQPQHF.

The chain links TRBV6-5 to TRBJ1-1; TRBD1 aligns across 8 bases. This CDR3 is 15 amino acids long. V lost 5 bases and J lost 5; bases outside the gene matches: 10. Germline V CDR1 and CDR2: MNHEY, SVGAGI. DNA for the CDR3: TGTGCCAGCAGTCGGACAGGGCCCGGGGAGACTGAAGCTTTCTTT. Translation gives CASSRTGPGETEAFF.

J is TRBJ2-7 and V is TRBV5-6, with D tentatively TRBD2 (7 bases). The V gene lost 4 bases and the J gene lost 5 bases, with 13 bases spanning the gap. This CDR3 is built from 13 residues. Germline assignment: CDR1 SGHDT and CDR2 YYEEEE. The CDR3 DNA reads TGTGCCAGCAGCCCTGGGGGGGGCGACGAGCAGTACTTC. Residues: CASSPGGGDEQYF.

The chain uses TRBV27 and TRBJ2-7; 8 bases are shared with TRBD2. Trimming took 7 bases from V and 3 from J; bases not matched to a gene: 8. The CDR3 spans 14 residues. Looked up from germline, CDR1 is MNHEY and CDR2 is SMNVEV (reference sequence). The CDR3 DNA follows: TGTGCCAGCACAGCGGGAGTTGGTTTCTACGAGCAGTACTTC. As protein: CASTAGVGFYEQYF.

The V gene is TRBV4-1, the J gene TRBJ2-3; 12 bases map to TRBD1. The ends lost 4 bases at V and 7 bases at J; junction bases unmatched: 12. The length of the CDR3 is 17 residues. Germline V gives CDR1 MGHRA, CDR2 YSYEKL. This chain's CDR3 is CASSPILGTGGFNTQYF. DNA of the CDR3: TGCGCCAGCAGCCCGATTTTGGGGACAGGGGGCTTTAATACGCAGTATTTT.

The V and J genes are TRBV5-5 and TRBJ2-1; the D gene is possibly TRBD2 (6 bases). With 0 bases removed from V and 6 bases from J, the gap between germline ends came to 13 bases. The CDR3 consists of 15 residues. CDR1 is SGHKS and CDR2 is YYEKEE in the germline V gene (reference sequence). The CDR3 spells CASSLVASVLNEQFF. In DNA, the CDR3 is TGTGCCAGCAGCTTGGTGGCTAGCGTCCTCAATGAGCAGTTCTTC. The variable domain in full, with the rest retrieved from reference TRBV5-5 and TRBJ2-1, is DAGVTQSPTHLIKTRGQQVTLRCSPISGHKSVSWYQQVLGQGPQFIFQYYEKEERGRGNFPDRFSARQFPNYSSELNVNALLLGDSALYLCASSLVASVLNEQFFGPGTRLTVL.

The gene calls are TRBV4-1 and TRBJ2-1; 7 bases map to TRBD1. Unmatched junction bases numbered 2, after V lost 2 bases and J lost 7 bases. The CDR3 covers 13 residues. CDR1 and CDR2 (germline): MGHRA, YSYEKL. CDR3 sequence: CASSQLQGNEQFF. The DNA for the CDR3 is TGCGCCAGCAGCCAATTACAGGGGAATGAGCAGTTCTTC.

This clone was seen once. The CDR3 sequence is CASSSASVKGAHGYTF. The CDR3 bases are TGTGCCAGCAGTTCCGCCTCGGTGAAGGGGGCTCATGGCTACACCTTC. V is TRBV6-2 or TRBV6-3 and J is TRBJ1-2, with 7 bases aligning to TRBD1. CDR1 is MNHEY and CDR2 is SVGEGT in the germline V gene. Losses at the gene ends were 4 bases for V and 6 bases for J; bases not matched to a gene: 14. The CDR3 has 16 residues.

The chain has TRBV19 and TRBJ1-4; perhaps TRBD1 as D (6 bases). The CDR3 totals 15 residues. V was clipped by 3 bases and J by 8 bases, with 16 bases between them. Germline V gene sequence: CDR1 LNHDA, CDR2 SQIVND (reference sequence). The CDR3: CASSMGGARREKLFF. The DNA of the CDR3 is TGTGCCAGTAGTATGGGGGGGGCGCGACGAGAAAAACTGTTTTTT. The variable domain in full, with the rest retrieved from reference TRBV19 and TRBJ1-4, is DGGITQSPKYLFRKEGQNVTLSCEQNLNHDAMYWYRQDPGQGLRLIYYSQIVNDFQKGDIAEGYSVSREKKESFPLTVTSAQKNPTAFYLCASSMGGARREKLFFGSGTQLSVL.

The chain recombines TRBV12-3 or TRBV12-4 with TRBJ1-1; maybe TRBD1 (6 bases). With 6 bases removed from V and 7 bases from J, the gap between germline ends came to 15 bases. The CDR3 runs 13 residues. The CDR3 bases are TGTGCCAGCAGAAACACAGGGAGCGGTGAAGCTTTCTTT. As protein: CASRNTGSGEAFF.

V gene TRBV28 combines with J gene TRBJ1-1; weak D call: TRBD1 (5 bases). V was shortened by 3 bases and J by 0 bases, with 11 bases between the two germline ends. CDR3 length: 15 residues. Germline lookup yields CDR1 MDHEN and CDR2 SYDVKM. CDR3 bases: TGTGCCAGCAGTTTTCCCGACAGAATGAACACTGAAGCTTTCTTT. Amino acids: CASSFPDRMNTEAFF.

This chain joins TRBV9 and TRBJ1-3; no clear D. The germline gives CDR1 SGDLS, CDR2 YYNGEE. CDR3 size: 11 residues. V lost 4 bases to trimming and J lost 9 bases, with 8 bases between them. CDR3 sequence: CASSLSGTIYF. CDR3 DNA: TGTGCCAGCAGCCTCAGCGGCACCATATATTTT. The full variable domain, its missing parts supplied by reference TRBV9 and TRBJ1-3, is DSGVTQTPKHLITATGQRVTLRCSPRSGDLSVYWYQQSLDQGLQFLIQYYNGEERAKGNILERFSAQQFPDLHSELNLSSLELGDSALYFCASSLSGTIYFGEGSWLTVV.